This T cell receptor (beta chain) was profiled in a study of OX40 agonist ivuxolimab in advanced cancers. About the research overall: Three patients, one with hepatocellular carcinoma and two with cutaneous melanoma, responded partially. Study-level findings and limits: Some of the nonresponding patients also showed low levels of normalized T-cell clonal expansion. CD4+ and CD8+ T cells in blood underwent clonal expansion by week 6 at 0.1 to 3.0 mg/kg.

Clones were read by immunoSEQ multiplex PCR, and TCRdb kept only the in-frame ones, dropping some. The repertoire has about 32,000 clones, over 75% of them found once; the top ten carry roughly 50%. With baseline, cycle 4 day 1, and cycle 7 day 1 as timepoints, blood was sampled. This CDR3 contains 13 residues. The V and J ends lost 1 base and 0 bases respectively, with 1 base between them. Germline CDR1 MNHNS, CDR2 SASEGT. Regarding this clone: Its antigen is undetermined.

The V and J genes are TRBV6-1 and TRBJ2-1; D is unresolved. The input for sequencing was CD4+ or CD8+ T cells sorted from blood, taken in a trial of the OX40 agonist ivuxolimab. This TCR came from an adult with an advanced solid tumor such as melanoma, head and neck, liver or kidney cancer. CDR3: CASSEGSYNEQFF. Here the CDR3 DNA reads TGTGCCAGCAGTGAAGGCTCCTACAATGAGCAGTTCTTC.